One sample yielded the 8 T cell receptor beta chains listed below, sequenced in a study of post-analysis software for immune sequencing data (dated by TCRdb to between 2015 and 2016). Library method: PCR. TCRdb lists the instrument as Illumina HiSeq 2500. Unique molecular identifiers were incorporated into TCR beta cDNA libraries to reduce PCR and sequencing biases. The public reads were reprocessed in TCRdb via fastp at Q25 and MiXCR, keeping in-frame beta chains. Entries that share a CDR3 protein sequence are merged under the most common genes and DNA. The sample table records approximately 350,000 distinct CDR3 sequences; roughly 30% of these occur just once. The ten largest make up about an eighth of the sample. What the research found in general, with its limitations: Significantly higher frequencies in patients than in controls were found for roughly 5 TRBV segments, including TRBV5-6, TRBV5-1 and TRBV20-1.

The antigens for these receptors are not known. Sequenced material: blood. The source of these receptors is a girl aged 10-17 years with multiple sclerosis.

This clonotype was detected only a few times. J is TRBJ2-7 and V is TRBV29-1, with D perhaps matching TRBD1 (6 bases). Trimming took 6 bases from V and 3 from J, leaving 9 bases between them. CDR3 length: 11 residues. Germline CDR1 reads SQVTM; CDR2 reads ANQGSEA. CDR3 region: CSVAGVYEQYF. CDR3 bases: TGCAGCGTCGCAGGGGTCTACGAGCAGTACTTC.

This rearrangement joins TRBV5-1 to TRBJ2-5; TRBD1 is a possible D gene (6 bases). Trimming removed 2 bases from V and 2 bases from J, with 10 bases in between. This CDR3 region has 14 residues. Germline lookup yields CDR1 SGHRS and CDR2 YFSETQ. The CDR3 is CASSFWTEQETQYF. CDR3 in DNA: TGCGCCAGCAGCTTCTGGACAGAGCAAGAGACCCAGTACTTC.

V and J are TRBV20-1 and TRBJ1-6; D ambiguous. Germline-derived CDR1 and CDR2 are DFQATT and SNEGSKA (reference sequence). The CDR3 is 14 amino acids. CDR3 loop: CSAADPGSTSPLHF. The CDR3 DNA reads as TGCAGCGCTGCTGATCCAGGCTCGACTTCACCCCTCCACTTT.

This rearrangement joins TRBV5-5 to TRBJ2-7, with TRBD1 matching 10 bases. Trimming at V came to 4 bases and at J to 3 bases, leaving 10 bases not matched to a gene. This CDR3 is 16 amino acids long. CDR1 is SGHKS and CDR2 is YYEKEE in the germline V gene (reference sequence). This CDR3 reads CASSPRSGTGDYEQYF. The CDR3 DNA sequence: TGTGCCAGCAGCCCCCGTTCCGGGACAGGGGACTACGAGCAGTACTTC.

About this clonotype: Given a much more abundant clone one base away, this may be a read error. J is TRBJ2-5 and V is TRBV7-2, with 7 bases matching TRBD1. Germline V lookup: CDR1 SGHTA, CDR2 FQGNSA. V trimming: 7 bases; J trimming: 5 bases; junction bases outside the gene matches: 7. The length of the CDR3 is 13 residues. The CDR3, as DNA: TGTGCCAGCAACAGACAGGGTCGGGAGACCCAGTACTTC. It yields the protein CASNRQGRETQYF.

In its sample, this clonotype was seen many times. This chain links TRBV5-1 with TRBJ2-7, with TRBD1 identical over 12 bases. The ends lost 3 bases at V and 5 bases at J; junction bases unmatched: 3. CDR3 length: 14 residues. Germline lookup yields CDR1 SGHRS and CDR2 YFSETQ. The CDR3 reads CASSSGTGGDEQYF. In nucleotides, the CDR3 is TGCGCCAGCAGCTCCGGGACAGGGGGCGACGAGCAGTACTTC.

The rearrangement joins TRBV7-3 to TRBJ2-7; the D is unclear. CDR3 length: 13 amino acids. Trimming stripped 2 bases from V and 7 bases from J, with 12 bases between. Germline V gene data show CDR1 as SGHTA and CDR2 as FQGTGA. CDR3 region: CASSLSASREQYF. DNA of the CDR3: TGTGCCAGCAGCTTATCGGCTTCCAGGGAGCAGTACTTC.

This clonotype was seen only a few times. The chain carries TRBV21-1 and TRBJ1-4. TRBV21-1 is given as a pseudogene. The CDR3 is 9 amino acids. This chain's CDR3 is CASSKDMFF. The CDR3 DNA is TGTGCCAGCAGCAAAGACATGTTTTTT.